These 8 T cell receptor beta chains share one sample of origin, sequenced in a study of blood T cells in healthy people across ages. Together with a sample-barcoded 5' primer, a J-beta primer mix was included in a second PCR lasting about 7 to 12 cycles. MiXCR was run by TCRdb on the 5' RACE reads, yielding one entry per CDR3 protein. The data show 650,000 to 1,000,000 distinct CDR3 sequences, around 34% seen once. Sequencing was done on a sample of blood. Receptor source: a man in his late teens or twenties in good health.

The genes are TRBV19 and TRBJ1-5, with 9 bases aligning to TRBD1. CDR3 size: 14 residues. Germline assignment: CDR1 LNHDA and CDR2 SQIVND (reference sequence). V shed 7 bases, J shed 4 bases, and the junction held 5 bases outside the gene matches. CDR3 coding DNA: TGTGCCAGTACCGGGACAGGGTTTAATCAGCCCCAGCATTTT. Amino acid sequence: CASTGTGFNQPQHF.

This clonotype was counted between two and nine times. A single base separates this from a much larger clone, so it may be a read error. The gene calls are TRBV5-1 and TRBJ2-1; D is possibly TRBD2 (6 bases). CDR1 and CDR2 from the germline V gene are SGHRS and YFSETQ. The CDR3 runs to 12 residues. The germline V and J ends were trimmed by 7 bases and 5 bases, with 10 bases remaining between them. CDR3 sequence: CASAGLNNEQFF. CDR3 DNA: TGCGCCAGCGCGGGACTTAACAATGAGCAGTTCTTC.

Only a few counts were recorded for this clonotype. J is TRBJ2-3 and V is TRBV12-3 or TRBV12-4; possibly TRBD2 for D (6 bases). The CDR3 contains 14 residues. Trimming pared 7 bases from V and 2 bases from J, leaving 13 bases between. The CDR3 loop reads CASTQGLITDTQYF. The CDR3 DNA reads as TGTGCCAGCACGCAGGGACTTATCACAGATACGCAGTATTTT.

This clonotype has a handful of counts. This chain's CDR3 is CASRTSGGRQETQYF. CDR3 nucleotides: TGTGCCAGCAGAACTAGCGGGGGACGCCAAGAGACCCAGTACTTC. The rearrangement joins TRBV12-3 or TRBV12-4 to TRBJ2-5; 11 bases align to TRBD2. CDR3 length: 15 residues. J gave up 1 base and V 6 bases, and 4 bases lay outside the gene matches.

CDR3 region: CASSHMGGNYGYTF. The CDR3 DNA reads as TGTGCCAGCAGTCATATGGGGGGAAACTATGGCTACACCTTC. The chain couples TRBV6-5 to TRBJ1-2, with D maybe TRBD1 (5 bases). CDR1 and CDR2 from the germline V gene are MNHEY and SVGAGI. V shed 5 bases and J shed 2 bases, with 12 bases lying between them. There are 14 residues in the CDR3.

This clonotype was seen a handful of times. This chain uses TRBV7-8 with TRBJ2-7, with 8 bases identical to TRBD1. The ends lost 5 bases at V and 5 bases at J; junction bases unmatched: 11. There are 15 residues in the CDR3. From germline, CDR1 is SGHVS and CDR2 FQNEAQ. Here the CDR3 reads CASSTHNRGIDEQYF. The DNA for the CDR3 is TGTGCCAGCAGCACTCATAACAGGGGGATCGACGAGCAGTACTTC.

Concerning this clonotype itself: The junction differs from germline at one of its ends, possibly a read error. The CDR3 DNA sequence: TGCGCCAGCAGCTTCCCGGGGGACCCGAACGTCTATGGCTTCACCTTC. Its protein is CASSFPGDPNVYGFTF. This chain joins TRBV4-1 and TRBJ1-2; D is perhaps TRBD1 (5 bases). Germline V gene lookup returns CDR1 MGHRA and CDR2 YSYEKL. This CDR3 comprises 16 residues.

The chain is built from TRBV7-9 and TRBJ2-5; D gene unclear. The germline V gene has CDR1 SEHNR and CDR2 FQNEAQ (reference sequence). Trimming pared 3 bases from V and 3 bases from J, leaving 14 bases between. The CDR3 is made up of 15 amino acids. The CDR3 DNA is TGTGCCAGCAGCTTTCCCCTTGATGGGGAAGAGACCCAGTACTTC. This sequence encodes CASSFPLDGEETQYF.